A selection of T cell receptor beta chains follows, all from one sample in a study of monozygotic twins with inflammatory bowel disease. After re-calling the 5' RACE reads, TCRdb lists one entry per CDR3 protein, DNA absent. The sample has fewer than 550,000 distinct CDR3 sequences. The source material was blood. The receptors derive from a human donor with ulcerative colitis or Crohn's disease, or a healthy co-twin of an affected twin (not recorded which). Both conserved end residues are part of each CDR3.

v_gene	j_gene	CDR3aa
TRBV20-1	TRBJ1-1	CSAPNKNTEAFF
TRBV19	TRBJ2-3	CASSIGLRTDTQYF
TRBV3-1	TRBJ2-1	CASSPRVLLNEQFF
TRBV5-1	TRBJ2-5	CASSRDSRETQYF
TRBV20-1	TRBJ1-1	CSASGPGRGQYTEAFF
TRBV5-1	TRBJ2-3	CASSTTLGDTQYF
TRBV12-3/TRBV12-4	TRBJ2-1	CASSDTSGGYNEQFF
TRBV9	TRBJ2-1	CASSPSAGYYNEQFF
TRBV24-1	TRBJ2-2	CATSATGTAGELFF
TRBV7-2	TRBJ1-1	CASSLGTSGAEAFF
TRBV3-1	TRBJ2-1	CASTSRNEQFF
TRBV30	TRBJ1-2	CAWSWAGDGYTF
TRBV9	TRBJ2-2	CASSVVGLATGELFF
TRBV9	TRBJ1-3	CASSPPEISSGNTIYF
TRBV6-1	TRBJ2-7	CASRTSGGSPYEQYF
TRBV5-5	TRBJ1-5	CASSLEWLGSESNQPQHF
TRBV7-2	TRBJ2-3	CASSLADTGTQYF
TRBV5-1	TRBJ2-1	CASSRQGGNEQFF
TRBV29-1	TRBJ2-5	CSVGLPRPQETQYF
TRBV20-1	TRBJ1-1	CSAGGDTNTEAFF
TRBV20-1	TRBJ1-2	CSARPPDPGGYTF
TRBV10-3	TRBJ2-5	CAISESLAGGQETQYF
TRBV11-2	TRBJ2-7	CASSFPLAHEQYF
TRBV7-8	TRBJ2-7	CASSLGVSGTGLYEQYF
TRBV6-5	TRBJ2-7	CASSSLTSGDLYEQYF
TRBV4-1	TRBJ1-3	CASSSYRGLGNTIYF
TRBV28	TRBJ1-2	CASSLPLGGYTF
TRBV7-2	TRBJ1-2	CASSLGSGQGNGYTF
TRBV3-1	TRBJ2-7	CASSQRSYEQYF
TRBV6-1	TRBJ1-1	CAVRTAPNTEAFF
TRBV20-1	TRBJ2-1	CSARVAGQGGGEQFF
TRBV27	TRBJ2-1	CASSLSAVMSSYNEQFF
TRBV2	TRBJ2-1	CAGGTSGVREQFF
TRBV25-1	TRBJ2-7	CASSEWTGAEQYF
TRBV12-2	TRBJ2-7	CASRFEGAYEQYF
TRBV7-8	TRBJ1-2	CASSLGQLYGYTF
TRBV4-1	TRBJ2-7	CASSQSGQALEQYF